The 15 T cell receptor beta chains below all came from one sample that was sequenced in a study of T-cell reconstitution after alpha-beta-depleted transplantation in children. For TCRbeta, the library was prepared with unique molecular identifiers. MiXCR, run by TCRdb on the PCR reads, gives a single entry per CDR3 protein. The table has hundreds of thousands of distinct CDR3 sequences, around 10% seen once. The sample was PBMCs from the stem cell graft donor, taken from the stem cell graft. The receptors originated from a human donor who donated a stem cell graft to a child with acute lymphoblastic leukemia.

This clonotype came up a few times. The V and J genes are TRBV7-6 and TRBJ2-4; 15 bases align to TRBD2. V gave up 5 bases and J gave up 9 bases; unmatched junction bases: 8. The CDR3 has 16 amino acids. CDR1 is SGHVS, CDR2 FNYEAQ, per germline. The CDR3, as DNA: TGTGCCAGCAGCCCTGGACTAGCGGGGGGGCAAAGCATTCAGTACTTC. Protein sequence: CASSPGLAGGQSIQYF.

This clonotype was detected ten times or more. DNA of the CDR3: TGTGCCAGCAGCTTAGTCCCCGACAGCATGAACACTGAAGCTTTCTTT. This codes for CASSLVPDSMNTEAFF. The chain recombines TRBV7-6 with TRBJ1-1; a weak D match, TRBD1 (5 bases). The CDR3 sequence is 16 residues long. V lost 1 base, J lost 0 bases, and 12 bases lay in between. CDR1 and CDR2 (germline): SGHVS, FNYEAQ.

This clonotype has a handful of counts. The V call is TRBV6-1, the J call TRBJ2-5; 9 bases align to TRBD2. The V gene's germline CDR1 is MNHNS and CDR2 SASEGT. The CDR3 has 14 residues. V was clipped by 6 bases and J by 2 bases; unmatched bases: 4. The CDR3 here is CASSTSGGQETQYF. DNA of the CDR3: TGTGCCAGCAGCACAAGCGGGGGGCAAGAGACCCAGTACTTC.

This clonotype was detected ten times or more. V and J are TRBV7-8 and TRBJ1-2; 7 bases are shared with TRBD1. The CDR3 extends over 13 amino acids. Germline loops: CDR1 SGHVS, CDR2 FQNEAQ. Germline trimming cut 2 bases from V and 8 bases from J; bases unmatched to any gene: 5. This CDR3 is CASSLYNRGGYTF. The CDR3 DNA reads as TGTGCCAGCAGCTTATATAACAGGGGAGGCTACACCTTC.

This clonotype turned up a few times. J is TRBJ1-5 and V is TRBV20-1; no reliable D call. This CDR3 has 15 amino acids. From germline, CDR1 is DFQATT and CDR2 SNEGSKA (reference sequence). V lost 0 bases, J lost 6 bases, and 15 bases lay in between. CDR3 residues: CSARDTMGSAQPQHF. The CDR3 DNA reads TGCAGTGCTAGAGATACCATGGGATCGGCTCAGCCCCAGCATTTT.

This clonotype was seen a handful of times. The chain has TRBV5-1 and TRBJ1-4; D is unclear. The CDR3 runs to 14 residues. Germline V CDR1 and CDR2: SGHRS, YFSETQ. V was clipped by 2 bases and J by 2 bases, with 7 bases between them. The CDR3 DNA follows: TGCGCCAGCAGCTTTGAAGGGACTAATGAAAAACTGTTTTTT. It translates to CASSFEGTNEKLFF.

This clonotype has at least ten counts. CDR3 protein: CATSRDSYTEAFF. The CDR3 DNA sequence: TGTGCCACCAGCAGGGACAGTTACACTGAAGCTTTCTTT. The rearrangement uses TRBV15 and TRBJ1-1; possible D gene TRBD1, 6 bases. Trimming pared 3 bases from V and 3 bases from J, leaving 8 bases between. Germline V CDR1 and CDR2: LNHNV, YYDKDF (reference sequence). The CDR3 is 13 amino acids.

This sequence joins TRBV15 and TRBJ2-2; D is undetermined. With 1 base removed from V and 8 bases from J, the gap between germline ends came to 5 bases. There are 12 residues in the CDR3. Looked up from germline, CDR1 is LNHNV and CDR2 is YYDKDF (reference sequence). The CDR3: CATSRVGGELFF. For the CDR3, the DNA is TGTGCCACCAGCAGAGTAGGGGGGGAGCTGTTTTTT.

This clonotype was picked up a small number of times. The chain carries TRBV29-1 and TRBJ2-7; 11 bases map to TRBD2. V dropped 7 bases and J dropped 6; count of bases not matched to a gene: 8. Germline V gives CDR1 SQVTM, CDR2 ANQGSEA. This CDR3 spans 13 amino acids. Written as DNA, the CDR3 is TGCAGCGGGCGACTAGCGGGGTCCCTCGAGCAGTACTTC. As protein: CSGRLAGSLEQYF.

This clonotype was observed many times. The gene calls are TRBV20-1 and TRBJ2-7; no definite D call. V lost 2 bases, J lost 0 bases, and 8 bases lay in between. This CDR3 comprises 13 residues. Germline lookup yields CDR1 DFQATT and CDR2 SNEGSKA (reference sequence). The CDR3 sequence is CSARSVYSYEQYF. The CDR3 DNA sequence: TGCAGTGCTAGATCCGTGTACTCCTACGAGCAGTACTTC.

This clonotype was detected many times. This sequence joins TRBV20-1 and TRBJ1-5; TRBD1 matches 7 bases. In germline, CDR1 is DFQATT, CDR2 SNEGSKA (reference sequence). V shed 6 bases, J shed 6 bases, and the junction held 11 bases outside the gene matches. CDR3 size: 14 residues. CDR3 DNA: TGCAGTGCGAGTGGGACAGACCAATCTCAGCCCCAGCATTTT. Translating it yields CSASGTDQSQPQHF.

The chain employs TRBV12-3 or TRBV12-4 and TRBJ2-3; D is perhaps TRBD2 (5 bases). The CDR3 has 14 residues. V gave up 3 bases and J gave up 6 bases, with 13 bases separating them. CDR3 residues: CASSFPGVGDTQYF. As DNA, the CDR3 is TGTGCCAGCAGTTTCCCCGGGGTGGGTGATACGCAGTATTTT.

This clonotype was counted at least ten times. CDR3 protein: CASSERQGANTEAFF. The CDR3 DNA sequence: TGTGCCAGCAGTGAACGACAGGGGGCGAACACTGAAGCTTTCTTT. This chain joins TRBV2 and TRBJ1-1, with 10 bases that match TRBD1. CDR3 length equals 15 residues. Trimming at V came to 2 bases and at J to 1 base, leaving 1 base not matched to a gene. Germline values: CDR1 SNHLY, CDR2 FYNNEI.

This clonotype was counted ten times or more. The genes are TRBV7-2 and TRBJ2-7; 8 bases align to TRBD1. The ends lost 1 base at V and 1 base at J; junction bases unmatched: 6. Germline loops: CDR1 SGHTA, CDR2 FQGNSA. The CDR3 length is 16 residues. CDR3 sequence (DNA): TGTGCCAGCAGCTTAGGTGGGGACAGGCGGTCCTACGAGCAGTACTTC. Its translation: CASSLGGDRRSYEQYF.

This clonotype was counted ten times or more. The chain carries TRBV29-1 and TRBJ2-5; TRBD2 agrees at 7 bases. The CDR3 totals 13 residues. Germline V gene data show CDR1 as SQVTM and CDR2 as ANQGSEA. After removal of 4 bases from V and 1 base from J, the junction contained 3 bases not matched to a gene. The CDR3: CSVGGGPQETQYF. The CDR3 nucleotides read TGCAGCGTTGGGGGAGGGCCCCAAGAGACCCAGTACTTC.